The present TCR beta chain was sequenced within a study of cytotoxic CD8 clonotypes in ibrutinib-treated CLL. The repertoire was sequenced with immunoSEQ multiplex PCR; TCRdb's copy has only in-frame clones and lacks some. The repertoire consists of some 150,000 clones, with around three quarters occurring once and the leading ten covering around 13%. CDR1 SQVTM and CDR2 ANQGSEA come from the germline V gene. Trimming stripped 2 bases from V and 4 bases from J, with 21 bases between. CDR3 size: 17 residues. The chain has TRBV29-1 and TRBJ2-1; possibly TRBD1 for D (6 bases). The clonotype originates from a human donor with chronic lymphocytic leukemia. The source material was PBMCs, sampled after 12 months of ibrutinib treatment. CDR3 DNA sequence: TGCAGCGTTGAATCCTTCCTGGGACAAGGCGTATACAATGAGCAGTTCTTC. Its protein product is CSVESFLGQGVYNEQFF.